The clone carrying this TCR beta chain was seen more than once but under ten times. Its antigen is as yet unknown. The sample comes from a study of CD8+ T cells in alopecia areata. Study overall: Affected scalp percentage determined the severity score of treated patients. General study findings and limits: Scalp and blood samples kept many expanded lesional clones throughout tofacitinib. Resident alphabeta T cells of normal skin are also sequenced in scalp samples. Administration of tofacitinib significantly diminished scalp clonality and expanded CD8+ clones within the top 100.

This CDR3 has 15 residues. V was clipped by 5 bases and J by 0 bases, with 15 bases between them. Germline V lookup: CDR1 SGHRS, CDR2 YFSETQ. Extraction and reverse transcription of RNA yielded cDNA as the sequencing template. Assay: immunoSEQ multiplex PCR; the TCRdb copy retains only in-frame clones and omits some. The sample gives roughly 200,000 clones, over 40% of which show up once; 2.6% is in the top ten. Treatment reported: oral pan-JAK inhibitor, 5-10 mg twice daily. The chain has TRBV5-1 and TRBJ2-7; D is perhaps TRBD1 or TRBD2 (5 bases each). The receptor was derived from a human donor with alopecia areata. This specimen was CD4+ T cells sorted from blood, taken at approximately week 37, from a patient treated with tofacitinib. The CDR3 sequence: CASRRDPTSSYEQYF. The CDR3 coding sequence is TGCGCCAGCAGACGGGACCCCACCAGCTCCTACGAGCAGTACTTC.